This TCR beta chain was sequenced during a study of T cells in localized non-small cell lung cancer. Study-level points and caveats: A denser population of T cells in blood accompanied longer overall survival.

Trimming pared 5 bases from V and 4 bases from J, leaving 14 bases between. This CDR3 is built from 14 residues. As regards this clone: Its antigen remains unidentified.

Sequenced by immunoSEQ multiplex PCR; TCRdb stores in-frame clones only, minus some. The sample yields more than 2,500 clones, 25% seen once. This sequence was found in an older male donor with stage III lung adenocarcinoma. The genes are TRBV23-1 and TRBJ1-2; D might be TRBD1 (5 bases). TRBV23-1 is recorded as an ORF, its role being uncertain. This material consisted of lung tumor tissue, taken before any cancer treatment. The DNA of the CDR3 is TGCGCCAGCAGTGGGGGTACCATTGTCTATGGCTACACCTTC. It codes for CASSGGTIVYGYTF.